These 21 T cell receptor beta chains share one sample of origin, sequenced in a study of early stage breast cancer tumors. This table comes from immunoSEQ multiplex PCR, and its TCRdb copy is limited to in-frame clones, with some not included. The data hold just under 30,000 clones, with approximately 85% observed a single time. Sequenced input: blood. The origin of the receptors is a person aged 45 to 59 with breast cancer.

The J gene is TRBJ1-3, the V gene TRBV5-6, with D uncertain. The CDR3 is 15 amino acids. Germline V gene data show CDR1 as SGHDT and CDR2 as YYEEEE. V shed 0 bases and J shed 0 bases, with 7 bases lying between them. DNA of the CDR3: TGTGCCAGCAGCTTGGATGGGGACTCTGGAAACACCATATATTTT. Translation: CASSLDGDSGNTIYF.

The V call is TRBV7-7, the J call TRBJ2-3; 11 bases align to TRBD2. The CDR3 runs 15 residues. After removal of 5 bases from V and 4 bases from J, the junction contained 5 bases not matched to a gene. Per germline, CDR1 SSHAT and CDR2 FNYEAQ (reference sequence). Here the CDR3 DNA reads TGTGCCAGCAGCCCCCTTAGCGGGAGGGCAGATACGCAGTATTTT. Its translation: CASSPLSGRADTQYF.

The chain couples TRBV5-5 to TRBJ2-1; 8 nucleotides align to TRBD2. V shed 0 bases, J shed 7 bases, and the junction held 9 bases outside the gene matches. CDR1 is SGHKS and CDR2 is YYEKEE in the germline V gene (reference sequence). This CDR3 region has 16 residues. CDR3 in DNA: TGTGCCAGCAGCTTGGAGGCGGGACTAGACTTAAATGAGCAGTTCTTC. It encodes CASSLEAGLDLNEQFF. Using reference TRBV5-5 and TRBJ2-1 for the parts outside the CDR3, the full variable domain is DAGVTQSPTHLIKTRGQQVTLRCSPISGHKSVSWYQQVLGQGPQFIFQYYEKEERGRGNFPDRFSARQFPNYSSELNVNALLLGDSALYLCASSLEAGLDLNEQFFGPGTRLTVL.

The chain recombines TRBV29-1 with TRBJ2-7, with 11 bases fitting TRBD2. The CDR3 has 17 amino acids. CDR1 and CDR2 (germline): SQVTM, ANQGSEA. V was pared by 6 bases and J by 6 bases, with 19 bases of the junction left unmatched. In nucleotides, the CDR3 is TGCAGCGTCCGAGGACTAGCGGGCGCTCTAGTAAGCGGCGAGCAGTACTTC. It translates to CSVRGLAGALVSGEQYF.

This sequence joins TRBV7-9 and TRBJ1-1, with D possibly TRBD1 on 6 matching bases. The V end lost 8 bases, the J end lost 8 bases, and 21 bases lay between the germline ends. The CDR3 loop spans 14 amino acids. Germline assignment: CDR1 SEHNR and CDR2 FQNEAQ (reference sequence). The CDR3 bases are TGTGCCAGCTTGGGGGGGCAGAGATCTCCGGAAGCTTTCTTT. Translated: CASLGGQRSPEAFF. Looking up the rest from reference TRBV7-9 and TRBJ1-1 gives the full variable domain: DTGVSQNPRHKITKRGQNVTFRCDPISEHNRLYWYRQTLGQGPEFLTYFQNEAQLEKSRLLSDRFSAERPKGSFSTLEIQRTEQGDSAMYLCASLGGQRSPEAFFGQGTRLTVV.

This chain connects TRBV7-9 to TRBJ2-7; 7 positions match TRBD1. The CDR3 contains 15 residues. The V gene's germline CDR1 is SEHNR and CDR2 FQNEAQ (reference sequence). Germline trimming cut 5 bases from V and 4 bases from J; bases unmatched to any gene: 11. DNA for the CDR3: TGTGCCAGCAGCCGAGACAGGGCAGGGGGATACGAGCAGTACTTC. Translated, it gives CASSRDRAGGYEQYF.

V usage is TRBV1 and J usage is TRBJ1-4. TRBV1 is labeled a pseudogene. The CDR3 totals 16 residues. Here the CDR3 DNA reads TGCACCAGCAGCCAATCGGAGTGGGGGAGTAATGAAAAACTGTTTTTT. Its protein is CTSSQSEWGSNEKLFF.

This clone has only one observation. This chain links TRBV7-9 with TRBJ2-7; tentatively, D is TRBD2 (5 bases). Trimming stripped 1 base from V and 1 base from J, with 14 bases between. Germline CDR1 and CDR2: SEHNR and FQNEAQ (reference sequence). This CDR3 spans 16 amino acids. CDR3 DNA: TGTGCCAGCAGCTTAGGTGTGGGCGGCGGGTCCTACGAGCAGTACTTC. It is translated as CASSLGVGGGSYEQYF.

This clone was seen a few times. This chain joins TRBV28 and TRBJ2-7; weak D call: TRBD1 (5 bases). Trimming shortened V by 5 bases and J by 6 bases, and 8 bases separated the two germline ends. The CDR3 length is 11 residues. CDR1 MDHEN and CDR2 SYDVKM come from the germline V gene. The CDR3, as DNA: TGTGCCAGCAGTCGAGACAGCGAGCAGTACTTC. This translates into CASSRDSEQYF.

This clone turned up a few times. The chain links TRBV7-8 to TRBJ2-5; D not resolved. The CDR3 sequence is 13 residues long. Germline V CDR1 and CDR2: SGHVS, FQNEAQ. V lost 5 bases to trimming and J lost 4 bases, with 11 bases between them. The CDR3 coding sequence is TGTGCCAGCAGCCCCTACGGCCGAGAGACCCAGTACTTC. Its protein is CASSPYGRETQYF.

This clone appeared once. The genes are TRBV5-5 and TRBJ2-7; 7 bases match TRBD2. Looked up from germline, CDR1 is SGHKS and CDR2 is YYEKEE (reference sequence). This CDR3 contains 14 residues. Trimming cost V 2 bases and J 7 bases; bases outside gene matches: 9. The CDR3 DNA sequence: TGTGCCAGCAGCTTTGGGGGGGGACCTTGGGAGCAGTACTTC. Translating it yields CASSFGGGPWEQYF.

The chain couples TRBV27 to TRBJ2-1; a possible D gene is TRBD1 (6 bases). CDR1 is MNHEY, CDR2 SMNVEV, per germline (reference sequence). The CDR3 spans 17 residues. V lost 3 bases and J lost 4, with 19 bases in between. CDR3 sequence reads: CASSFSPGTPPYNEQFF. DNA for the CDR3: TGTGCCAGCAGTTTTAGCCCCGGGACACCCCCTTACAATGAGCAGTTCTTC.

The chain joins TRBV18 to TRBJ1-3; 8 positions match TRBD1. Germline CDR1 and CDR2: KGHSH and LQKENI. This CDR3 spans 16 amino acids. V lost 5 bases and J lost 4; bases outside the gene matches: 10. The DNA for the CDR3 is TGTGCCAGCTCATCAAACCGACAGGGGACAGGAAACACCATATATTTT. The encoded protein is CASSSNRQGTGNTIYF.

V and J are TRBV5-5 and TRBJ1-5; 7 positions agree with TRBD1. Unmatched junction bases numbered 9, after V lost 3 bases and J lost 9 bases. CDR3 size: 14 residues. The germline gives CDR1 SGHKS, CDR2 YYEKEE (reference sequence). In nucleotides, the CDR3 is TGTGCCAGCAGCTCAGGGGGGATATCGGGGCCCCAGCATTTT. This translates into CASSSGGISGPQHF.

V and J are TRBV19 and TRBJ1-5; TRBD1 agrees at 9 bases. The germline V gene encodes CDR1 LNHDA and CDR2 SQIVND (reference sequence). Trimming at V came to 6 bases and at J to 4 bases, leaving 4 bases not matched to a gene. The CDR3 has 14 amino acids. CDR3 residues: CASRTGGGNQPQHF. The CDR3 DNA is TGTGCCAGTAGGACAGGGGGAGGGAATCAGCCCCAGCATTTT.

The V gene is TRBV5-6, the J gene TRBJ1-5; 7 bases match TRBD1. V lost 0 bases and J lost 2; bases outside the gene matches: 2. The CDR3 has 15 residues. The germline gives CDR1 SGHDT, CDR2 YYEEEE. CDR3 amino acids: CASSLGQGRNQPQHF. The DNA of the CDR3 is TGTGCCAGCAGCTTGGGACAGGGTCGCAATCAGCCCCAGCATTTT.

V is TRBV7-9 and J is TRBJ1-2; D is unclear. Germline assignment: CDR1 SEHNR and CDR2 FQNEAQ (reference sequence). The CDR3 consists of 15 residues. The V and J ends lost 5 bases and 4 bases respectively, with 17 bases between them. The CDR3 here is CASSPTLDSAYGYTF. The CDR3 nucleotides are TGTGCCAGCAGCCCCACCCTCGACTCGGCCTATGGCTACACCTTC. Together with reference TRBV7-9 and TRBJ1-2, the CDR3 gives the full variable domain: DTGVSQNPRHKITKRGQNVTFRCDPISEHNRLYWYRQTLGQGPEFLTYFQNEAQLEKSRLLSDRFSAERPKGSFSTLEIQRTEQGDSAMYLCASSPTLDSAYGYTFGSGTRLTVV.

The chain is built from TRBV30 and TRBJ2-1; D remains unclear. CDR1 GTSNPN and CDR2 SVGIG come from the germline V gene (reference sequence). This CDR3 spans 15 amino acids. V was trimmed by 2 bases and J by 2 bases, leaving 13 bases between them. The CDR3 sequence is CAWSTQAKAYNEQFF. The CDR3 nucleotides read TGTGCCTGGAGTACCCAGGCTAAGGCCTACAATGAGCAGTTCTTC.

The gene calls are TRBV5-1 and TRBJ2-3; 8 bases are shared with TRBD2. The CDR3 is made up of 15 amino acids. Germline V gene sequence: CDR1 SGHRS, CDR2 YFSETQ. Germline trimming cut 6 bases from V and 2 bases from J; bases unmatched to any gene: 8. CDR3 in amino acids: CASIGGSGITDTQYF. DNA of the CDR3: TGCGCCAGCATTGGGGGTAGCGGGATCACAGATACGCAGTATTTT. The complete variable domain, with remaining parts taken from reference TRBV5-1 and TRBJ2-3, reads KAGVTQTPRYLIKTRGQQVTLSCSPISGHRSVSWYQQTPGQGLQFLFEYFSETQRNKGNFPGRFSGRQFSNSRSEMNVSTLELGDSALYLCASIGGSGITDTQYFGPGTRLTVL.

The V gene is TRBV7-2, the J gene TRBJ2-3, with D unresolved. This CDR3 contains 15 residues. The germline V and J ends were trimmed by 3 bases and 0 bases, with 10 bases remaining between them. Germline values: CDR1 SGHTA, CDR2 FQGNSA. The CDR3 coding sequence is TGTGCCAGCAGCTTGTATGGGTATAGCACAGATACGCAGTATTTT. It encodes CASSLYGYSTDTQYF.

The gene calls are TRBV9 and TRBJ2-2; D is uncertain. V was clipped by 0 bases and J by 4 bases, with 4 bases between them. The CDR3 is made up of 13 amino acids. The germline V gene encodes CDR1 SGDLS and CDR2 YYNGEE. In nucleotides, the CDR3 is TGTGCCAGCAGCGTAGATCTCACCGGGGAGCTGTTTTTT. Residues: CASSVDLTGELFF.